A selection of T cell receptor beta chains follows, all from one sample in a study of T cells in Graves' hyperthyroidism and ophthalmopathy. Via MiXCR, TCRdb re-called the multiplex PCR reads, giving one row per CDR3 protein. The sample has a few hundred thousand distinct CDR3 sequences; around 18% are singletons. The specimen was blood. These receptors were collected from a man between 18 and 35 years old with Graves' ophthalmopathy. Both conserved end residues are trimmed from each CDR3.

cdr3_length v_call cdr3_aa
12 TRBV6-2/TRBV6-3 ASSYLGTYNEQF
14 TRBV6-1 ASRGNDRNDFYEQY
13 TRBV5-1 ASSLGAGVSYEQY
11 TRBV29-1 SVEASSHTEAF
13 TRBV3-1 ASSQVQALQETQY
11 TRBV29-1 SVGQGARNEQF
12 TRBV25-1 ASSAGVGNSPLH
13 TRBV7-7 ASSLRLGAQETQY
11 TRBV10-3 AIGGGTQETQY
13 TRBV3-1 ASSQGGGKLDTQY
11 TRBV18 ASSLRTGDEQY
15 TRBV19 ASSTGTRGRLYYEQY
10 TRBV2 ASSGPSRYLH
13 TRBV13 ASSLGSDRLYGYT
14 TRBV20-1 SAPKLGGGITDTQY
18 TRBV3-1 ASSLARMGLTGIGTDTQY
14 TRBV12-3/TRBV12-4 ASSLQDMGMNQPQH
11 TRBV12-3/TRBV12-4 ASSPTDRWGYT
11 TRBV29-1 SVRTGPGTEAF
11 TRBV5-1 ASQGPSTYEQY
13 TRBV7-3 ASSASGGAADTQY
14 TRBV11-2 ASSLDPAGGASFQY
15 TRBV11-2 ASSSESSGGLNNEQF
11 TRBV20-1 SARYGGPYEQY
10 TRBV24-1 ATMGPNQPQH
14 TRBV4-1 ASSQIRGHSNTEAF
12 TRBV3-1 ASSQTFSADTQY
17 TRBV19 ASSHRWQGAVSKHQPQH
12 TRBV12-3/TRBV12-4 ATSPQGSVTEAF
13 TRBV7-6 ASTAGNSYNSPLH
15 TRBV6-1 ASRYRGPTSSTDTQY
12 TRBV20-1 SARDWGGGTEAF
13 TRBV5-8 ASSLAGSIQETQY
12 TRBV18 ASSPPSTDNEQF
16 TRBV2 ASSDRGRLQQSYNEQF